Listed here are 4 T cell receptor beta chains from one sample, sequenced in a study of OX40 agonist ivuxolimab in advanced cancers. The repertoire was sequenced with immunoSEQ multiplex PCR; TCRdb's copy has only in-frame clones and lacks some. This table has about 80,000 clones, around 86% appearing once. The specimen was CD4+ or CD8+ T cells sorted from blood, collected in a trial of the OX40 agonist ivuxolimab. The receptors were gathered from an adult with an advanced solid tumor such as melanoma, head and neck, liver or kidney cancer.

This clone was detected only once. The chain employs TRBV27 and TRBJ2-7; 8 bases fit TRBD1. CDR1 is MNHEY and CDR2 is SMNVEV in the germline V gene (reference sequence). V lost 5 bases, J lost 4 bases, and 10 bases stayed unmatched. The CDR3 sequence is 15 residues long. In DNA form, the CDR3 reads TGTGCCAGCAGTCTCCAGGGACAGGTCTATTACGAGCAGTACTTC. Translating it yields CASSLQGQVYYEQYF.

The genes are TRBV9 and TRBJ1-2; D is unresolved. CDR1 and CDR2 from the germline V gene are SGDLS and YYNGEE. The V end lost 3 bases, the J end lost 2 bases, and 8 bases lay between the germline ends. This CDR3 has 13 amino acids. CDR3 sequence: CASSEGRNYGYTF. CDR3 nucleotides: TGTGCCAGCAGCGAGGGCAGAAACTATGGCTACACCTTC.

The chain employs TRBV18 and TRBJ2-1; a weak D match, TRBD1 (6 bases). CDR1 is KGHSH and CDR2 is LQKENI in the germline V gene. This CDR3 has 13 residues. Trimming shortened V by 4 bases and J by 2 bases, and 6 bases separated the two germline ends. CDR3 protein: CASSQGAYNEQFF. CDR3 DNA sequence: TGTGCCAGCTCACAGGGGGCCTACAATGAGCAGTTCTTC.

The chain is built from TRBV5-1 and TRBJ2-5, with 7 positions matching TRBD2. Germline assignment: CDR1 SGHRS and CDR2 YFSETQ. V trimming: 4 bases; J trimming: 2 bases; junction bases outside the gene matches: 2. This CDR3 region has 13 residues. DNA of the CDR3: TGCGCCAGCAGCCCGGGACTACAAGAGACCCAGTACTTC. Its translation is CASSPGLQETQYF.